This T cell receptor beta chain comes out of a study of blood T cells in healthy people across ages (dated by TCRdb to about 2015). In terms of the full investigation: Template switching captured roughly one uniquely barcoded TCR beta cDNA molecule per two T cells in model experiments. Using deep sequencing normalized with unique cDNA molecular identifiers, the study measured how TCR beta repertoire diversity changes with age. Donors were grouped into four age groups: young (average approximately 15 years), middle-aged (roughly 37), aged (approximately 67) and long-lived (less than 85). Using the same blood draw, the study looked at two additional independent replicas of 1 million unique cDNA reads for two donors, one aged 18 to 30 and the other aged 80 or older.

The receptor library was made with 5' RACE. Sequenced using an Illumina HiSeq 2500. The second PCR ran for roughly 6 to 11 cycles and used a J-beta primer mix along with a sample-barcoded 5' primer. A unique molecular identifier was introduced onto each TCR beta cDNA molecule by a template-switch 5' adaptor carrying 12 random nucleotides. Each sample yielded at least 2.5 million CDR3-containing paired-end reads. The Mint cDNA synthesis kit, primed by a TRBC-specific oligonucleotide, was used to synthesize first-strand cDNA from all RNA. All cDNA was treated with uracil-DNA glycosylase and then went through a first 18-cycle PCR with the universal primers M1SS and BC2_uni_R. The authors' analysis ran thus. For normalization, 1 million high-quality reads were randomly selected from each sample, with every read carrying a distinct molecular identifier. Instead of being binned into consensus sequences, reads with shared molecular identifiers were discarded. MiTCR, run with a Q25 quality threshold and the strictest error-elimination algorithm, handled CDR3 identification, clonotype clustering and error correction. A nonparametric unseen species model using Euler transformation provided a lower-bound estimate of total TCR beta diversity. Starting from the raw public reads, TCRdb applied fastp trimming at Q25, assembled clones with MiXCR and retained in-frame beta chains. Every distinct CDR3 protein forms one entry, paired with its most common genes and DNA. The V and J calls were determined by TCRdb, not by the authors. For this sample the table gives 750,000 to 850,000 distinct CDR3 sequences, of which 20% to 30% were detected only once. The leading ten clones occupy approximately 4% of the sample.

Donors were 39 systemically healthy Caucasian individuals from Russia aged roughly 6 to 100 years. Each donor gave about 9.8 milliliters of peripheral blood, drawn into EDTA-treated Vacutainer tubes. PBMCs were isolated by Ficoll-Paque density-gradient centrifugation, with at least 7 million obtained per sample. Total RNA was extracted from PBMCs with Trizol reagent, with at least 6 micrograms obtained per sample. For every donor, flow cytometry on a PBMC aliquot measured the percentage of naive CD45RAhigh/CD27high T cells. With regard to this clonotype: The antigen it recognizes is unknown. It has no much larger one-base neighbor in the sample; base qualities were not kept.

Broad study findings and their caveats: Compared with the aged group, the long-lived group had more naive CD4+ T cells, fewer expanded clones and increased TCR diversity, suggesting age selection. Estimates of total diversity from one million sequenced T cells were regarded as lower bounds and underestimates. Observed TCR beta diversity correlated strongly with the percentage of naive T cells measured by flow cytometry. Because profiling used bulk unsorted PBMCs, naive and antigen-experienced compartments could not be compared conclusively. The CMV infection status of donors was not known, potentially confounding age-related changes in expanded clonotypes. Observed TCR beta diversity per million T cells fell roughly linearly with age, and a significant reduction was already apparent by age about 38.

Sequences SNHLY (CDR1) and FYNNEI (CDR2) are obtained from the germline V gene. Including the terminal cysteine and phenylalanine, the CDR3 comprises 12 residues. Only the CDR3 DNA stays, 36 bases, in frame from base 1. V sheds 7 bases and J sheds 2 bases, leaving 5 bases between their ends. These data were also reused for a study on T cells of mothers and their children. The second study's paper adds: The donors were nine systemically healthy Caucasian individuals, made up of three mothers and their six children. cDNA synthesis used all of the extracted RNA, with around 1.5 ug of RNA in each 15 ul reaction. Sample barcodes and 2-4 random nucleotides were added via the M1S primer in the second PCR. More than 8 million TCR beta CDR3 reads were obtained from each mother, and roughly 3 million reads were obtained from each child. In both related and unrelated pairs, thymic selection shapes the output of TCR recombination in a similar way, with inherited differences having only a minor effect. Normalized repertoire overlap was always found to be slightly, but never significantly, higher in related mother-child pairs than in unrelated mother-child pairs. With a sensitivity of approximately 100 clones per million clonotypes, no persistent microchimeric T cell clones were detected. Deep NGS was used in the study to compare the TCR beta repertoires of mothers and children and to look for features that separate related mother-child pairs from unrelated individuals. Mothers averaged about 40 +/- 4 years of age and children averaged approximately 11 +/- 4 years. After adapter ligation was performed with NEBNext reagents, the libraries were sequenced on an Illumina HiSeq 2000 with 100+100 nt paired-end reads. Mother and child libraries were prepared a month apart and sequenced in separate runs to prevent cross-contamination. For each donor, between 500,000 and 2,000,000 distinct TCR beta clonotypes were identified. Naive TCR beta clonotypes were estimated from low-frequency clonotypes matched to each donor's FACS-determined naive share, without sorting.

This clonotype was obtained from a boy between 5 and 17 years old in good health. The sequenced sample was blood. The chain links TRBV2 with TRBJ2-2; the D gene cannot be resolved reliably. The CDR3 in this case is CASNRNTGELFF. The DNA sequence is as follows: TGTGCCAGCAACCGAAACACCGGGGAGCTGTTTTTT.